The entry below gives a single T cell receptor beta chain sequence along with its context. The antigen is not known. This CDR3 has 16 residues. CDR1 is DFQATT, CDR2 SNEGSKA, per germline (reference sequence). These data originate in a study of CXCR3-negative and CXCR3-positive naive CD8 T cells. TRB cDNA libraries were made by UMI-labeled 5' RACE. TCRdb re-analyzed the 5' RACE reads; it lists each CDR3 protein once, without DNA. The sample holds about 62,000 distinct CDR3 sequences. General study points: Fresh PBMCs went into most assays, and CXCR3 expression partly declined after cryopreservation.

The chain joins TRBV20-1 to TRBJ2-7; TCRdb's assignment of TRBD2 cannot be checked, as there is no DNA. The source material was naive CXCR3- CD8+ T cells from blood. Described subset: CD45RO-CCR7+CD27+CD95- naive CD8+ T cells lacking CXCR3 (TNR3-). This receptor was taken from a human donor in good health. Some clones in this sample may be carry-over from other donors' samples. CDR3 region: CSARDLEGTGPYEQYF.